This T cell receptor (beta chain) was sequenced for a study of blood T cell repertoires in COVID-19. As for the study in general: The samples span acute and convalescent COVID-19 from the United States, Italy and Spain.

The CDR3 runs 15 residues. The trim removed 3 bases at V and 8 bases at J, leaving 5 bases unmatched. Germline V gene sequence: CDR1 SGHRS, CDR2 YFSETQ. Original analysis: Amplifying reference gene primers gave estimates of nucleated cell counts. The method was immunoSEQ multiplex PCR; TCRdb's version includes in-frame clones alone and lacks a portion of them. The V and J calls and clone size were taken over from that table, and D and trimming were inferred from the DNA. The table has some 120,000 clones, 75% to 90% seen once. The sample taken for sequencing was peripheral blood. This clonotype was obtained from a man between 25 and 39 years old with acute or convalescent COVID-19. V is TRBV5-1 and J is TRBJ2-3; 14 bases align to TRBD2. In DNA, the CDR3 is TGCGCCAGCAGCTCGGGACTAGCGGGAGAGGTTACGCAGTATTTT. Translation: CASSSGLAGEVTQYF.